A selection of T cell receptor beta chains follows, all from one sample in a study of shared clonotypes between healthy human individuals. The data were produced by immunoSEQ multiplex PCR, yet TCRdb's version contains in-frame clones alone and is incomplete. The sample records roughly 2,000,000 clones, about 95% being singletons. Sample: naive CD8+ T cells sorted from blood. These receptors were taken from a man aged 18 to 30 in good health. Each CDR3 is given with its conserved first and last residue. Each record gives: clone size, J gene, V gene, D gene, CDR3 DNA, CDR3 protein. D genes are given only for firm matches. Only some rows state a clone size, as once, few, many or a class for expanded clones.

once,TRBJ2-7,TRBV7-2,TRBD2,TGTGCCAGCAGCTTTTCTAGCGGTTACGAGCAGTACTTC,CASSFSSGYEQYF
NA,TRBJ2-3,TRBV7-2,NA,TGTGCCAGCAGCTTAGGCGAGGACCACACAGATACGCAGTATTTT,CASSLGEDHTDTQYF
once,TRBJ1-2,TRBV15,TRBD1,TGTGCCACCAGCAGAGAGGACAGGGATAACTATGGCTACACCTTC,CATSREDRDNYGYTF
NA,TRBJ2-7,TRBV7-9,TRBD1,TGTGCCAGCAGCCCTTTACAGGGGTCCTACGAGCAGTACTTC,CASSPLQGSYEQYF
NA,TRBJ1-4,TRBV6-6,NA,TGTGCCAGCAGTTACTCGACAGTTATCATTAATGAAAAACTGTTTTTT,CASSYSTVIINEKLFF
NA,TRBJ2-3,TRBV7-8,NA,TGTGCCAGCAGCTTTAGCGGAAGCACAGATACGCAGTATTTT,CASSFSGSTDTQYF
NA,TRBJ2-3,TRBV6-1,TRBD1,TGTGCCAGCAGCTTTCCGAGGGACAGTCCAGATACGCAGTATTTT,CASSFPRDSPDTQYF
NA,TRBJ2-7,TRBV5-4,NA,TGTGCCAGCAGCTTCGTGGGGGGTTCCGGCGAGCAGTACTTC,CASSFVGGSGEQYF
NA,TRBJ1-5,TRBV6-5,NA,TGTGCCAGCAGTCAGGACAGTTATAGCAATCAGCCCCAGCATTTT,CASSQDSYSNQPQHF
NA,TRBJ2-1,TRBV27,TRBD2,TGTGCCAGCAGTCCAACGGCTAGCGGGGCTTACAATGAGCAGTTCTTC,CASSPTASGAYNEQFF
NA,TRBJ2-7,TRBV19,NA,TGTGCCAGTAGTATGGACCATAGTAGCGCCGTGTACGAGCAGTACTTC,CASSMDHSSAVYEQYF
NA,TRBJ2-7,TRBV4-3,NA,TGCGCCAGCAGCCAAGATAGGGGGTCCGGGACAACCTACGAGCAGTACTTC,CASSQDRGSGTTYEQYF
NA,TRBJ1-2,TRBV15,NA,TGTGCCACCAGCAGAGATATCCAGGAGGGAAACTATGGCTACACCTTC,CATSRDIQEGNYGYTF
NA,TRBJ1-1,TRBV13,TRBD1,TGTGCCAGCAGCGACAGACAGGGGATAGGCACTGAAGCTTTCTTT,CASSDRQGIGTEAFF
NA,TRBJ2-7,TRBV19,TRBD2,TGTGCCAGTAGTATCACTAGCGATCCCTACGAGCAGTACTTC,CASSITSDPYEQYF
NA,TRBJ1-2,TRBV13,TRBD1,TGTGCCAGCAGCTTAGACAGGGGCGAAAGGAGGGATGGCTACACCTTC,CASSLDRGERRDGYTF
NA,TRBJ2-5,TRBV28,TRBD1,TGTGCCAGCACTACAGGGGTTGAGTCAGAGACCCAGTACTTC,CASTTGVESETQYF
NA,TRBJ2-5,TRBV6-5,NA,TGTGCCAGCAGTTACTCGCCTGCCGCAGAGACCCAGTACTTC,CASSYSPAAETQYF
NA,TRBJ2-1,TRBV28,TRBD2,TGTGCCAGCATCGGGGGACTAGCCGGGGGGCGGTTCTTC,CASIGGLAGGRFF
once,TRBJ1-1,TRBV11-2,NA,TGTGCCAGCAGCTTAGGAGAGGGAGTGGATACTGAAGCTTTCTTT,CASSLGEGVDTEAFF
NA,TRBJ1-5,TRBV7-8,NA,TGTGCCAGCAGCCCATTAGGGGGAAATCTCAATCAGCCCCAGCATTTT,CASSPLGGNLNQPQHF
once,TRBJ2-5,TRBV13,TRBD2,TGTGCCAGCAGCTTAGCTTCTGCGGGGGGTCGTGGGGAGACCCAGTACTTC,CASSLASAGGRGETQYF
NA,TRBJ1-5,TRBV5-4,NA,TGTGCCAGCAGTTCTCAGCCAGGGGCCAATCAGCCCCAGCATTTT,CASSSQPGANQPQHF
NA,TRBJ2-7,TRBV7-9,NA,TGTGCCAGCAGCCTAGCGCTAAGCTCCTACGAGCAGTACTTC,CASSLALSSYEQYF
once,TRBJ2-5,TRBV7-9,NA,TGTGCCAGCAGCCGTCAGGGGGGAGACCAAGAGACCCAGTACTTC,CASSRQGGDQETQYF
NA,TRBJ2-7,TRBV6-1,NA,TGTGCCAGCAGTGAAGTCGGGGGCTACGAGCAGTACTTC,CASSEVGGYEQYF
NA,TRBJ2-7,TRBV7-3,NA,TGTGCCAGCAGCTTAAGGGGGGTCACCCCCTACGAGCAGTACTTC,CASSLRGVTPYEQYF
NA,TRBJ2-2,TRBV7-9,TRBD1,TGTGCCAGCAGCTTAGAGACAGGGGGCGGCACCGGGGAGCTGTTTTTT,CASSLETGGGTGELFF
NA,TRBJ2-7,TRBV7-9,NA,TGTGCCAGCAGCTTAGGGGGGAACGGGGACTACGAGCAGTACTTC,CASSLGGNGDYEQYF